Reported below is one TCR beta chain. V shed 8 bases and J shed 8 bases, with 15 bases lying between them. This CDR3 region has 13 residues. Reverse transcription of roughly 0.45 to 1 ug RNA was performed with random hexamers. TCRdb used MiXCR to reprocess the immunoSEQ multiplex PCR reads, holding one entry per CDR3 protein. The top ten clones hold 0.16% of a sample with about 150,000 distinct CDR3 sequences, approximately 95% of them seen once. The sample belongs to a study of CD8 T cells in Susac syndrome. On the study more broadly: Patients with Susac syndrome were therapy-naive, taking corticosteroids, with some also receiving intravenous immunoglobulin, or taking intravenous immunoglobulin alone at the time their blood was drawn.

High-throughput TCR beta sequencing covered peripheral CD8+ and CD4+ T cells. Negative isolation was used for CD8+ and CD4+ T cells, and FACS enrichment was applied to TEMRA cells. V and J are TRBV12-3 or TRBV12-4 and TRBJ1-4; possibly TRBD1 for D (6 bases). This clonotype originated in a human donor with Susac syndrome. Sequences were obtained from CD4+ T cells from PBMCs. The CDR3 protein is CASRGQQEEKLFF. CDR3 bases: TGTGCCAGCCGGGGACAACAGGAGGAAAAACTGTTTTTT.